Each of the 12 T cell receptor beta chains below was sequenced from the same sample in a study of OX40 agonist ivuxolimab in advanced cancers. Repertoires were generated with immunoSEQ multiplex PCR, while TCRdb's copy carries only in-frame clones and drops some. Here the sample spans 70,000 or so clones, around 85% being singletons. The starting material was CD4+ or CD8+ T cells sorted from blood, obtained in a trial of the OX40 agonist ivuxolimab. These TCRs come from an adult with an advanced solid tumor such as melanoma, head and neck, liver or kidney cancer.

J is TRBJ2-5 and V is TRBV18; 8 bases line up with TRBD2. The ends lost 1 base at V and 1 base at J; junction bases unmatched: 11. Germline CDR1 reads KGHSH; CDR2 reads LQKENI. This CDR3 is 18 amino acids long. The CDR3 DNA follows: TGTGCCAGCTCACCACAGATGGTTGCCACTAGCGGCCAAGAGACCCAGTACTTC. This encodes CASSPQMVATSGQETQYF.

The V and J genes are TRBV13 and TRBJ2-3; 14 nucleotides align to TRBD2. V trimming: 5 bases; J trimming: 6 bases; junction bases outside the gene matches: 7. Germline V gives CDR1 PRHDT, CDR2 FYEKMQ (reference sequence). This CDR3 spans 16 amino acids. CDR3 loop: CASSRGLAGAEDTQYF. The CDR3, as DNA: TGTGCCAGCAGCAGGGGACTAGCGGGAGCAGAGGATACGCAGTATTTT.

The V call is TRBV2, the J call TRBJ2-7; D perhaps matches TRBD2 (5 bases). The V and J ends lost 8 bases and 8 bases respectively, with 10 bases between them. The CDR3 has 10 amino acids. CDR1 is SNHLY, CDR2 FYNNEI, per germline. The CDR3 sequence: CASSSRKQYF. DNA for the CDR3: TGTGCCAGCTCTAGCAGAAAGCAGTACTTC.

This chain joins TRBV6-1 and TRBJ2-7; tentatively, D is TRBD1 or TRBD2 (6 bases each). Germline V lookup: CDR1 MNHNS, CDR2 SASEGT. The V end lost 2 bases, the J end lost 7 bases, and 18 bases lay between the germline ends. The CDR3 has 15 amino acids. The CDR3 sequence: CASSEPVRGLREQYF. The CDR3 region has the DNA TGTGCCAGCAGTGAACCGGTTCGGGGGCTACGGGAGCAGTACTTC.

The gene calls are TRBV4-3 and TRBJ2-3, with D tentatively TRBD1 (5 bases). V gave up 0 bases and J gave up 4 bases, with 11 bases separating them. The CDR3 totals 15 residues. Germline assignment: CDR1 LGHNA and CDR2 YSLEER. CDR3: CASSQDRQWADTQYF. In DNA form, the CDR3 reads TGCGCCAGCAGCCAAGACAGACAGTGGGCAGATACGCAGTATTTT.

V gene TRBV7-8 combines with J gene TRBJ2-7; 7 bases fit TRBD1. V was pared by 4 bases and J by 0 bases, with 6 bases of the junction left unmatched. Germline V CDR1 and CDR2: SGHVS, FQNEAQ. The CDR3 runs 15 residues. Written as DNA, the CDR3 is TGTGCCAGCAGCTCGAGACAGGGCCCCTCCTACGAGCAGTACTTC. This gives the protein CASSSRQGPSYEQYF.

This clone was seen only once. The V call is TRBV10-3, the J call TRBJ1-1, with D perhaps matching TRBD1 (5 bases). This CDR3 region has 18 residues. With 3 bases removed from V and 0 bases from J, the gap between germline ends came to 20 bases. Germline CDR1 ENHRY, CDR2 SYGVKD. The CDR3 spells CAISDPTMTEVMNTEAFF. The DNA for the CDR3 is TGTGCCATCAGTGACCCTACTATGACAGAAGTGATGAACACTGAAGCTTTCTTT.

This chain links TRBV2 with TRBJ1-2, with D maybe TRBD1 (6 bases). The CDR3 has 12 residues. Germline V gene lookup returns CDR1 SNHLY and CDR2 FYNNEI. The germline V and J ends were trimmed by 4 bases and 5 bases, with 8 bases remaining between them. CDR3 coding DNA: TGTGCCAGCAGTGTCAGGGGATATGGCTACACCTTC. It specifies CASSVRGYGYTF. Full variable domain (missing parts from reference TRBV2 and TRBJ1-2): EPEVTQTPSHQVTQMGQEVILRCVPISNHLYFYWYRQILGQKVEFLVSFYNNEISEKSEIFDDQFSVERPDGSNFTLKIRSTKLEDSAMYFCASSVRGYGYTFGSGTRLTVV.

CDR3 residues: CASSQAGTSGYEQYF. Written as DNA, the CDR3 is TGTGCCAGCAGCCAGGCCGGGACTAGCGGCTACGAGCAGTACTTC. V and J are TRBV14 and TRBJ2-7; 11 bases are shared with TRBD2. Germline values: CDR1 SGHDN, CDR2 FVKESK. Unmatched junction bases numbered 4, after V lost 3 bases and J lost 3 bases. There are 15 residues in the CDR3.

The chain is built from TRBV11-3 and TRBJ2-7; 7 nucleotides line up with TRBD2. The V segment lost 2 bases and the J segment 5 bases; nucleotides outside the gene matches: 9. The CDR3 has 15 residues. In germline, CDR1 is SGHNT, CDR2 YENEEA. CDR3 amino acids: CASSLRPGRENEQYF. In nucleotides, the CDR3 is TGTGCCAGCAGCTTAAGGCCGGGGCGGGAGAACGAGCAGTACTTC.

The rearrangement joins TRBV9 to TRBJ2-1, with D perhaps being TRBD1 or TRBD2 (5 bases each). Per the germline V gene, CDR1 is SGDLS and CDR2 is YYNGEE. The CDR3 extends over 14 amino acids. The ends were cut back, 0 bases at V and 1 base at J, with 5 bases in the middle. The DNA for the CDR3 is TGTGCCAGCAGCGTAGGGGGGTCCTACAATGAGCAGTTCTTC. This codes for CASSVGGSYNEQFF.

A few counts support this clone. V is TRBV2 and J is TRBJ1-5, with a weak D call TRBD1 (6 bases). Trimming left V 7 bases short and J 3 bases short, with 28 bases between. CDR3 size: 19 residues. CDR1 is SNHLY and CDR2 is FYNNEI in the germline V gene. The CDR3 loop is CASIGGVHGDFTDNQPQHF. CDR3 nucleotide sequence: TGTGCCAGCATAGGGGGGGTGCACGGGGATTTTACGGACAATCAGCCCCAGCATTTT.